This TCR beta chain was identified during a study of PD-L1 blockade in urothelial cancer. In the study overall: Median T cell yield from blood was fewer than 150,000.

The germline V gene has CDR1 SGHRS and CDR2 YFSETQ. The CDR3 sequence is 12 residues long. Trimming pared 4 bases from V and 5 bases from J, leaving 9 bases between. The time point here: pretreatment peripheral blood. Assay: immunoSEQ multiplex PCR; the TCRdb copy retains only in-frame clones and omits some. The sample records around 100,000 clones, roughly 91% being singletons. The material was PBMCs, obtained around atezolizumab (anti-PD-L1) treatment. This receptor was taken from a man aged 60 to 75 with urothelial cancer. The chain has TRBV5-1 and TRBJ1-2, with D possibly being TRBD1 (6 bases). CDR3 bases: TGCGCCAGCAGCCTCGACAGGTATGGCTACACCTTC. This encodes CASSLDRYGYTF.